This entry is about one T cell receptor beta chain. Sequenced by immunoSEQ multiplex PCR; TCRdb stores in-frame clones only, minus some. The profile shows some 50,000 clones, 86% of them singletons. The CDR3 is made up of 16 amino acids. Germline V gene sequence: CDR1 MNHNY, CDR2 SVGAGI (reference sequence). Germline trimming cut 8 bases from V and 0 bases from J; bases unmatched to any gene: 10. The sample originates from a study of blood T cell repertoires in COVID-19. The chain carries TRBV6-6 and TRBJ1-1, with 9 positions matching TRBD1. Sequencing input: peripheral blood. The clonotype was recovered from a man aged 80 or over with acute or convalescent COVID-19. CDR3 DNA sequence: TGTGCCAGCGCCCCGGGACAGGGTGTACTGAACACTGAAGCTTTCTTT. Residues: CASAPGQGVLNTEAFF.